The 4 T cell receptor beta chains below come from one sample, sequenced in a study of OX40 agonist ivuxolimab in advanced cancers. Sequenced by immunoSEQ multiplex PCR; TCRdb stores in-frame clones only, minus some. The repertoire holds roughly 150,000 clones, with 90% to 95% as singletons. The sequencing used CD4+ or CD8+ T cells sorted from blood, collected in a trial of the OX40 agonist ivuxolimab. The receptor set was obtained from an adult with an advanced solid tumor such as melanoma, head and neck, liver or kidney cancer.

The rearrangement links TRBV6-5 to TRBJ1-5; D not certain. The V gene lost 4 bases and the J gene lost 0 bases, with 7 bases spanning the gap. CDR3 length: 14 amino acids. Germline V gene sequence: CDR1 MNHEY, CDR2 SVGAGI. The CDR3 coding sequence is TGTGCCAGCAGTTTCTCGGCTAGCAATCAGCCCCAGCATTTT. Protein sequence: CASSFSASNQPQHF.

The chain combines TRBV27 with TRBJ1-1; maybe TRBD1 (5 bases). Trimming pared 5 bases from V and 1 base from J, leaving 23 bases between. The CDR3 is 18 residues long. Germline CDR1 and CDR2: MNHEY and SMNVEV (reference sequence). CDR3: CASSPSRWVDRENTEAFF. The CDR3 DNA reads as TGTGCCAGCAGTCCCAGCCGATGGGTTGACAGAGAGAACACTGAAGCTTTCTTT.

This chain joins TRBV7-2 and TRBJ1-4; D is possibly TRBD1 (5 bases). The CDR3 length is 15 residues. CDR1 and CDR2 (germline): SGHTA, FQGNSA. Between the trimmed V and J ends, which lost 5 bases and 4 bases, there was a span of 14 bases. CDR3 sequence: CASSPRQGYNEKLFF. DNA of the CDR3: TGTGCCAGCAGCCCCCGGCAGGGCTATAATGAAAAACTGTTTTTT.

The chain joins TRBV10-1 to TRBJ1-6; D gene unclear. This CDR3 has 13 amino acids. Trimming took off 6 bases at V and 9 bases at J, with 12 bases between the two ends. CDR1 is WNHNN and CDR2 is SYGVQD in the germline V gene (reference sequence). CDR3 residues: CASSERRGSPLHF. For the CDR3, the DNA is TGCGCCAGCAGCGAAAGGCGGGGTTCACCCCTCCACTTT.